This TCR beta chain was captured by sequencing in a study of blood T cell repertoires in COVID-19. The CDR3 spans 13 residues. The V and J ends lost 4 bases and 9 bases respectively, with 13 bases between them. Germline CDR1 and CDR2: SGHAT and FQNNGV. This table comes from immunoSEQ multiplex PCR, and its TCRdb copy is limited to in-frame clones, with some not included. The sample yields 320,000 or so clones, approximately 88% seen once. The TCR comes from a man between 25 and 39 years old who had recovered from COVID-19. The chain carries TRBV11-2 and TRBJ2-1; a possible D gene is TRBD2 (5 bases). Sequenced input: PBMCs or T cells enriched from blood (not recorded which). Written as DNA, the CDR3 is TGTGCCAGCAGCTCGGGGTGGGGTAGTGAGCAGTTCTTC. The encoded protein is CASSSGWGSEQFF.